Sequencing of this T cell receptor beta chain was carried out in a study of shared clonotypes between healthy human individuals. Overall study context: A donor's plate count was three for CD4 naive and three for CD4 memory; CD8 naive had two and CD8 memory one.

This table comes from immunoSEQ multiplex PCR, and its TCRdb copy is limited to in-frame clones, with some not included. This sample carries roughly 2,500,000 clones, more than 85% of them seen once, and the ten largest clones take 0.36%. General study points: The four-donor shared clonotypes exceeded non-shared clonotypes in generation probability, with non-shared ones scoring lower.

With regard to this clone: Its target is unknown.

The CDR3 covers 15 residues. Trimming at V came to 5 bases and at J to 6 bases, leaving 10 bases not matched to a gene. Germline CDR1 and CDR2: SGHTA and FQGNSA. Specimen: naive CD4+ T cells from PBMCs. Indicated subset: CD45RA+ positively selected. V and J are TRBV7-2 and TRBJ2-3, with 8 positions matching TRBD2. This receptor was obtained from a man aged 18 to 30 in good health. Some clones in this sample may be carry-over from other donors' samples. Written as DNA, the CDR3 is TGTGCCAGCAGCACCATCGGACTAGCACATGATACGCAGTATTTT. Protein sequence: CASSTIGLAHDTQYF.